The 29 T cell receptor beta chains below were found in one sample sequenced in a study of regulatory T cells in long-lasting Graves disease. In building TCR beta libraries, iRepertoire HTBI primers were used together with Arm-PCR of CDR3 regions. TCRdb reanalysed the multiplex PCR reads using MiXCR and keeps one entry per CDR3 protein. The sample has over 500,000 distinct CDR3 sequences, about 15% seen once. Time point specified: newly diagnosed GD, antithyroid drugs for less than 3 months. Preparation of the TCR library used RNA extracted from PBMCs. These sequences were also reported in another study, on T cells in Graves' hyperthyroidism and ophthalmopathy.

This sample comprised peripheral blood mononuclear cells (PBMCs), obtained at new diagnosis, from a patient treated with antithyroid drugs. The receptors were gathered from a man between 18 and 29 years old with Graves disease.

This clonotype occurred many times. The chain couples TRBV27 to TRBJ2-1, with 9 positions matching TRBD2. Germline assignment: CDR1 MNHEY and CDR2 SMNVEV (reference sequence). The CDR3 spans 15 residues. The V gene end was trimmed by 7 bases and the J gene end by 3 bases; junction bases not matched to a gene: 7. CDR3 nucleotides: TGTGCCAGCACCCGTAGCGGGAGTTACTACAATGAGCAGTTCTTC. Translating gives CASTRSGSYYNEQFF.

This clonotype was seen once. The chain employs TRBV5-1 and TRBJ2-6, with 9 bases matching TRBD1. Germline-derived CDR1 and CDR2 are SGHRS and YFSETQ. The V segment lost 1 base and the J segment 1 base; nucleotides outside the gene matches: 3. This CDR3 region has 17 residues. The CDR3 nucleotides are TGCGCCAGCAGCTTGAGGGGGACAGGGTCTGGGGCCAACGTCCTGACTTTC. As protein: CASSLRGTGSGANVLTF. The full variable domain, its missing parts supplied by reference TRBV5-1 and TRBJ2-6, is KAGVTQTPRYLIKTRGQQVTLSCSPISGHRSVSWYQQTPGQGLQFLFEYFSETQRNKGNFPGRFSGRQFSNSRSEMNVSTLELGDSALYLCASSLRGTGSGANVLTFGAGSRLTVL.

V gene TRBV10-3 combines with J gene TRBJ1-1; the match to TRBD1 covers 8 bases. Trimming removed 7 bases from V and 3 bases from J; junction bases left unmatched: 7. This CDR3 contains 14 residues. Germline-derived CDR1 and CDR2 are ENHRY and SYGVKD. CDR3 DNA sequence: TGTGCCATCACCCCGGGACAGGAATACACTGAAGCTTTCTTT. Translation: CAITPGQEYTEAFF.

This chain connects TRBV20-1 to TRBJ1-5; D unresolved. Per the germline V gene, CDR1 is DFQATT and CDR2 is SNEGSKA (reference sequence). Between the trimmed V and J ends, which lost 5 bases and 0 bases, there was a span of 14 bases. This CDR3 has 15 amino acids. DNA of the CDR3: TGCAGTGCTCGGCAGGCCACCCATAGCAATCAGCCCCAGCATTTT. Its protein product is CSARQATHSNQPQHF.

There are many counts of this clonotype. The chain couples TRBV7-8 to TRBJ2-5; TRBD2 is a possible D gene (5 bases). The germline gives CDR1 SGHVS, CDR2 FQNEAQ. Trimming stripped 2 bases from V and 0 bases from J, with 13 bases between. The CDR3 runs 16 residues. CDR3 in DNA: TGTGCCAGCAGCTTACGGAGGCCCCCGTACCAAGAGACCCAGTACTTC. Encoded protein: CASSLRRPPYQETQYF.

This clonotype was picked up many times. The CDR3 nucleotides are TGTGCCAGCAGCTCGACACTAAACTACGAGCAGTACTTC. It translates to CASSSTLNYEQYF. The V gene is TRBV7-9, the J gene TRBJ2-7; D ambiguous. CDR3 length: 13 residues. V shed 4 bases and J shed 3 bases, with 10 bases lying between them. Germline assignment: CDR1 SEHNR and CDR2 FQNEAQ (reference sequence).

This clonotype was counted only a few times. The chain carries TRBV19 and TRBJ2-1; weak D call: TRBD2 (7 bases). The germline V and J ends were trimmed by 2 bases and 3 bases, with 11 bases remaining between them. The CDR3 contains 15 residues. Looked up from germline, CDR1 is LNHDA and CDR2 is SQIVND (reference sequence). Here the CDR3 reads CASSIFGGLYNEQFF. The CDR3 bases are TGTGCCAGTAGTATATTCGGGGGGCTCTACAATGAGCAGTTCTTC.

This CDR3 reads CASSQPGRRDEQYF. The CDR3 DNA is TGTGCCAGCAGCCAACCCGGACGGCGGGATGAGCAGTACTTC. The chain combines TRBV7-9 with TRBJ2-7, with D possibly matching TRBD2 (6 bases). The CDR3 covers 14 residues. From germline, CDR1 is SEHNR and CDR2 FQNEAQ (reference sequence). Trimming took off 5 bases at V and 7 bases at J, with 18 bases between the two ends.

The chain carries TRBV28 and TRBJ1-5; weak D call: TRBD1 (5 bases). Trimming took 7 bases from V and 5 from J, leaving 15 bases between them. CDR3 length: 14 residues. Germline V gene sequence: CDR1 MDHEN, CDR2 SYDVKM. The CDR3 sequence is CASITGTNHQPQHF. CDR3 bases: TGTGCCAGCATTACCGGGACGAACCATCAGCCCCAGCATTTT.

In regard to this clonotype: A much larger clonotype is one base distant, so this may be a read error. The CDR3 sequence is CTSIAPGLANYNEQFF. As DNA, the CDR3 is TGTACCAGCATCGCACCGGGACTAGCGAACTACAATGAGCAGTTCTTC. The chain joins TRBV2 to TRBJ2-1; 10 nucleotides align to TRBD2. Looked up from germline, CDR1 is SNHLY and CDR2 is FYNNEI. CDR3 length: 16 residues.

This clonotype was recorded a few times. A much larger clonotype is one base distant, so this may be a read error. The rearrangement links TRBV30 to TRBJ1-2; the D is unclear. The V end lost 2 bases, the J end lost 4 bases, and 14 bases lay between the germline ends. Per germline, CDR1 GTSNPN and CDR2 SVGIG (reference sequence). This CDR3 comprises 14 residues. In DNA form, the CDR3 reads TGTGCCTGGAGTCTAGGCAGCGGACGCTATGGCTACACCTTC. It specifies CAWSLGSGRYGYTF.

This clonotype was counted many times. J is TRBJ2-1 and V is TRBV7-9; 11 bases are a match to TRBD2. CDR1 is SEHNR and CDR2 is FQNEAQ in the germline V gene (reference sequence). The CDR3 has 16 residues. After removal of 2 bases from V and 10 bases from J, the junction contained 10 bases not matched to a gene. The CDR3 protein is CASSLTTSGRLGEQFF. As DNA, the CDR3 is TGTGCCAGCAGCTTAACCACTAGCGGGAGACTCGGGGAGCAGTTCTTC.

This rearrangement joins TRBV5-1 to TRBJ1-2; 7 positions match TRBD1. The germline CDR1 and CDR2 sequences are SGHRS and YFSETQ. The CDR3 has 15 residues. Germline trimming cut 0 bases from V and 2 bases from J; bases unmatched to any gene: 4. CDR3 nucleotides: TGCGCCAGCAGCTTGGGGGCAGGGGGAAACTATGGCTACACCTTC. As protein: CASSLGAGGNYGYTF.

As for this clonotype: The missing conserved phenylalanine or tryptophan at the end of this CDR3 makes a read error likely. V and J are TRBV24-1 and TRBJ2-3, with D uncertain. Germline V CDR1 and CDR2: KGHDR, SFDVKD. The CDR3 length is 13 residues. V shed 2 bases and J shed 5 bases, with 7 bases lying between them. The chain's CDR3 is CATSDSPEDTQYL. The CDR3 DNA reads TGTGCCACCAGTGATTCCCCCGAAGATACGCAGTATCTT.

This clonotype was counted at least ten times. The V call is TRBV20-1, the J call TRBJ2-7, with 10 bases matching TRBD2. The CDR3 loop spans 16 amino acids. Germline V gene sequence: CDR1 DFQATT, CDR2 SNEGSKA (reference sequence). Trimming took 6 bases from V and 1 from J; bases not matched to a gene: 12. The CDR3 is CSALGLAEAPSYEQYF. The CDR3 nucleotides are TGCAGTGCCCTAGGACTAGCGGAGGCCCCTTCCTACGAGCAGTACTTC.

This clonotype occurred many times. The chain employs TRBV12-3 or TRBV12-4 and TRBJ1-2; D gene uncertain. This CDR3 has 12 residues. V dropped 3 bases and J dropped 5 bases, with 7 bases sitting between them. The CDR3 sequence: CASSLEAYGYTF. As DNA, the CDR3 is TGTGCCAGCAGTTTGGAAGCTTATGGCTACACCTTC.

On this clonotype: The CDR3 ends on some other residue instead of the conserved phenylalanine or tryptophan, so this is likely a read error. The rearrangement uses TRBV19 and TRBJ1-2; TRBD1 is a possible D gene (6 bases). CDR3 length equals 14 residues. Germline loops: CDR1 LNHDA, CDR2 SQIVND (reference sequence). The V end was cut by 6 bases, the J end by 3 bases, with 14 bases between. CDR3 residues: CASRSGGSDYGYTL. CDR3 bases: TGTGCCAGTAGATCCGGGGGCTCGGACTATGGCTACACCCTC.

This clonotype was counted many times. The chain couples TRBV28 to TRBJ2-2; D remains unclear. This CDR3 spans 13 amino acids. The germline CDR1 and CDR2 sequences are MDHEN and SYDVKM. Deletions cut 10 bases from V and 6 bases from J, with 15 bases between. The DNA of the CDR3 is TGTGCCACATCGGGTGGGGTATCCGGGGAGCTGTTTTTT. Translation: CATSGGVSGELFF.

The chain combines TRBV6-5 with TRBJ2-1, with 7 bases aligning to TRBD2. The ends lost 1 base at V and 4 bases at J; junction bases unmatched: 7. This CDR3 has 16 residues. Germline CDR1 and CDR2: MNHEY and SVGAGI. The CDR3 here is CASSYLWGEGYNEQFF. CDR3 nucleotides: TGTGCCAGCAGTTACTTGTGGGGGGAGGGGTACAATGAGCAGTTCTTC.

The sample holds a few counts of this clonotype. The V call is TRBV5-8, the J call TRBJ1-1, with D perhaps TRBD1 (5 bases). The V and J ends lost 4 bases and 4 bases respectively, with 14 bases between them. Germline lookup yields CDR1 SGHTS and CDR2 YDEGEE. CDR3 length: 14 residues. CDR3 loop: CASSQRGLSTEAFF. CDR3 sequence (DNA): TGTGCCAGCAGCCAAAGGGGCTTGAGCACTGAAGCTTTCTTT.

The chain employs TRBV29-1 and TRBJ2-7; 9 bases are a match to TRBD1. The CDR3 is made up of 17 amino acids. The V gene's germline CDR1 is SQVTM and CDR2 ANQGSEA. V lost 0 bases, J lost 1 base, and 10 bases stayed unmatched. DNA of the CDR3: TGCAGCGTTGAAGAGGCGGGCCACAGGGGGCGATCCTACGAGCAGTACTTC. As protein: CSVEEAGHRGRSYEQYF.

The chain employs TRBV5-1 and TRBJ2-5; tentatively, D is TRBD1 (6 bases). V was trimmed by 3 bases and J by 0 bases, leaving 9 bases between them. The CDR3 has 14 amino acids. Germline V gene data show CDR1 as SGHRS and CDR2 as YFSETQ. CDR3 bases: TGCGCCAGCAGCTCGACAGGATACCAAGAGACCCAGTACTTC. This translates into CASSSTGYQETQYF.

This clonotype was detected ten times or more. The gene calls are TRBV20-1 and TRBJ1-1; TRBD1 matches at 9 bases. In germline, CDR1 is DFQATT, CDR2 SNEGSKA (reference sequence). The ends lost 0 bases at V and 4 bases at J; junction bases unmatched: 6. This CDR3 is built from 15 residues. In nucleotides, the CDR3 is TGCAGTGCTAGAGAGACACAGGGGGCGAGCACTGAAGCTTTCTTT. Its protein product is CSARETQGASTEAFF.

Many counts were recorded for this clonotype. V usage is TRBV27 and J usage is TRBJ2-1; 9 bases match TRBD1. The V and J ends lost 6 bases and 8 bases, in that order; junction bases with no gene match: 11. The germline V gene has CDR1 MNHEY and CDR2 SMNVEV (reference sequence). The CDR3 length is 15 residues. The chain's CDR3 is CASRRTGGNRDEQFF. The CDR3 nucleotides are TGTGCCAGCAGACGCACAGGGGGCAATAGAGATGAGCAGTTCTTC.

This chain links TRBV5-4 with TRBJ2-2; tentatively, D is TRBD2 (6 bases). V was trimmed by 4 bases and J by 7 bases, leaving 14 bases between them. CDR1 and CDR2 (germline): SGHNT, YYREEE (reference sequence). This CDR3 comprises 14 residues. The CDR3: CASSGGTGGGELFF. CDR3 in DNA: TGTGCCAGCAGCGGGGGGACTGGTGGCGGGGAGCTGTTTTTT.

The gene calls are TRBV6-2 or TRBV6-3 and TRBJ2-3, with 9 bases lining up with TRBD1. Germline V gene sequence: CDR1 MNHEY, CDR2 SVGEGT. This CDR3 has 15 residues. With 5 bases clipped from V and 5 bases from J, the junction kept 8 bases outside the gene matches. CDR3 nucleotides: TGTGCCAGCAGTGTAGGGACAGGGTTAGAAGATACGCAGTATTTT. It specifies CASSVGTGLEDTQYF.

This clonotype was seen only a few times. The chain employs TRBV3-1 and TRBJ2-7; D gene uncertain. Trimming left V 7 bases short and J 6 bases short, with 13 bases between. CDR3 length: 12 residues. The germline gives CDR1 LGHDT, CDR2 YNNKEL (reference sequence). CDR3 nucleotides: TGTGCCAGCACTCATAGATCGGGCGAGCAGTACTTC. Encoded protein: CASTHRSGEQYF.

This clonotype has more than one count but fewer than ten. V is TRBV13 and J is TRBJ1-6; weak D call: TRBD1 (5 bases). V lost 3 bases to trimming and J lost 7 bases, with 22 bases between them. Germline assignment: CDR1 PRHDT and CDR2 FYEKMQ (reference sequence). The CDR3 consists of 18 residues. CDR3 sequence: CASSLEGTVGVANSPLHF. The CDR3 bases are TGTGCCAGCAGCTTGGAAGGGACCGTGGGGGTGGCAAATTCACCCCTCCACTTT.

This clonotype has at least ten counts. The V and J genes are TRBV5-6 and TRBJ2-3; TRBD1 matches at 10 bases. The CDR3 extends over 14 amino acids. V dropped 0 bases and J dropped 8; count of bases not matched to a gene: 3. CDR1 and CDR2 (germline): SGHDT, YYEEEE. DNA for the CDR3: TGTGCCAGCAGCTTGGGACAGGGGGCCTCTACGCAGTATTTT. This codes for CASSLGQGASTQYF. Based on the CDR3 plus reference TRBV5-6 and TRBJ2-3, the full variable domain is DAGVTQSPTHLIKTRGQQVTLRCSPKSGHDTVSWYQQALGQGPQFIFQYYEEEERQRGNFPDRFSGHQFPNYSSELNVNALLLGDSALYLCASSLGQGASTQYFGPGTRLTVL.